This is a list of T cell receptor beta chains from one sample in a study of graft-versus-host responses after intestinal transplantation. Some clones are missing from TCRdb's copy, which holds only in-frame ones; the method was immunoSEQ multiplex PCR. Found here are roughly 39,000 clones, about 95% of them singletons; the top ten hold around 0.2%. Which antigens these TCRs recognize remains unknown. The specimen comprised unstimulated CD8+ T cells sorted from spleen or lymph node cells, sampled before transplant. The receptors come from a human donor who was the organ donor for an intestinal transplant. CDR3s include the opening cysteine and the closing phenylalanine or tryptophan. D genes are given only for firm matches. Some rows have no size entry. The others give once, few or many, or a class for an expanded clone.

D gene | clone size | J gene | V gene | CDR3 protein | CDR3 DNA
TRBD2 | NA | TRBJ2-1 | TRBV25-1 | CASSEYVSGGWKPPFF | TGTGCCAGCAGTGAATATGTATCGGGGGGGTGGAAACCCCCGTTCTTC
NA | NA | TRBJ2-3 | TRBV7-9 | CASSPGTDTQYF | TGTGCCAGCAGCCCGGGCACAGATACGCAGTATTTT
NA | NA | TRBJ1-2 | TRBV7-3 | CASSLDTGIGYTF | TGTGCCAGCAGCTTAGATACAGGGATAGGCTACACCTTC
TRBD1 | NA | TRBJ1-1 | TRBV5-4 | CASSLVETGGTEAFF | TGTGCCAGCAGCTTGGTTGAGACAGGGGGCACTGAAGCTTTCTTT
NA | NA | TRBJ1-4 | TRBV4-3 | CASSQELEGLEEKLFF | TGCGCCAGCAGCCAAGAACTTGAGGGTTTGGAGGAAAAACTGTTTTTT
NA | few | TRBJ1-6 | TRBV21-1 | CASSNHAGTKYNSPLHF | TGTGCCAGCAGCAACCACGCCGGGACAAAATATAATTCACCCCTCCACTTT
TRBD1 | NA | TRBJ2-5 | TRBV27 | CASSFTGGLQETQYF | TGTGCCAGCAGTTTTACAGGGGGGCTCCAAGAGACCCAGTACTTC
NA | NA | TRBJ1-6 | TRBV30 | CAWSVRQDGSPLHF | TGTGCCTGGAGTGTACGTCAGGACGGCTCACCCCTCCACTTT
NA | NA | TRBJ1-5 | TRBV6-6 | CASSSFGQYSNQPQHF | TGTGCCAGCAGCTCATTTGGACAGTATAGCAATCAGCCCCAGCATTTT
NA | NA | TRBJ1-4 | TRBV7-9 | CASSLSLETGGNEKLFF | TGTGCCAGCAGCTTATCTTTAGAAACCGGGGGTAATGAAAAACTGTTTTTT
NA | NA | TRBJ2-2 | TRBV19 | CASSMVDTNTGELFF | TGTGCCAGTAGTATGGTCGACACGAACACCGGGGAGCTGTTTTTT
TRBD1 | NA | TRBJ1-1 | TRBV5-1 | CASAGTGEEFTEAFF | TGCGCCAGCGCTGGGACAGGGGAAGAATTCACTGAAGCTTTCTTT
TRBD1 | NA | TRBJ1-1 | TRBV6-6 | CASSSTGTGASEAFF | TGTGCCAGCAGTTCGACCGGGACAGGGGCTTCTGAAGCTTTCTTT
NA | NA | TRBJ1-2 | TRBV4-1 | CASSDLTSSHGYTF | TGCGCCAGCAGCGACCTCACTTCGAGTCATGGCTACACCTTC
TRBD1 | NA | TRBJ2-7 | TRBV23-1 | CASKGRWPDRSSYEQYF | TGCGCCAGCAAAGGTAGGTGGCCGGACAGGAGCTCCTACGAGCAGTACTTC
TRBD1 | NA | TRBJ2-3 | TRBV29-1 | CSVEVVSGQSISDTQYF | TGCAGCGTTGAAGTCGTTTCGGGACAGTCCATTTCAGATACGCAGTATTTT
NA | NA | TRBJ1-2 | TRBV30 | CAWSTGTNYGYTF | TGTGCCTGGAGTACGGGTACCAACTATGGCTACACCTTC
TRBD1 | NA | TRBJ2-3 | TRBV4-1 | CASSQGVAVVGTGGSPDTQYF | TGCGCCAGCAGCCAAGGGGTCGCGGTCGTCGGCACAGGGGGCAGCCCAGATACGCAGTATTTT
TRBD2 | NA | TRBJ2-5 | TRBV4-3 | CASSQGGGPQETQYF | TGCGCCAGCAGCCAAGGCGGGGGGCCTCAAGAGACCCAGTACTTC
NA | NA | TRBJ2-1 | TRBV5-4 | CASSHGPYNSYNEQFF | TGTGCCAGCAGCCACGGACCCTACAACTCCTACAATGAGCAGTTCTTC
NA | NA | TRBJ1-1 | TRBV13 | CASSLGGGEFPTEAFF | TGTGCCAGCAGCTTAGGTGGGGGCGAGTTTCCCACTGAAGCTTTCTTT
NA | NA | TRBJ2-1 | TRBV2 | CATRVLYNEQFF | TGTGCCACCAGGGTGCTGTACAATGAGCAGTTCTTC
NA | NA | TRBJ1-1 | TRBV6-6 | CASSLPFEGVETEAFF | TGTGCCAGCAGCCTACCTTTCGAGGGGGTAGAGACTGAAGCTTTCTTT
NA | NA | TRBJ2-7 | TRBV6-5 | CASSRGPLLEQYF | TGTGCCAGCAGTCGAGGGCCCCTGCTCGAGCAGTACTTC
NA | NA | TRBJ2-5 | TRBV6-6 | CASSYSAGGPTETQYF | TGTGCCAGCAGTTACTCTGCGGGCGGGCCGACAGAGACCCAGTACTTC
NA | NA | TRBJ2-7 | TRBV19 | CASSIAPNYEQYF | TGTGCCAGTAGTATAGCCCCCAACTACGAGCAGTACTTC
NA | NA | TRBJ2-6 | TRBV27 | CASSQFSGANVLTF | TGTGCCAGCAGTCAATTCTCTGGGGCCAACGTCCTGACTTTC